The 8 T cell receptor beta chains presented below share a single source sample, sequenced in a study of T cells after yellow fever vaccination. TCRdb analysed the 5' RACE reads with MiXCR anew, one entry per CDR3 protein. The sample shows about 500,000 distinct CDR3 sequences, around 16% of them seen only once. Sequencing used PBMCs, obtained less than 6 days after the first yellow fever vaccination. All receptors derive from a young man who received the YFV17D yellow fever vaccine.

The chain joins TRBV3-1 to TRBJ1-1; D is undetermined. Looked up from germline, CDR1 is LGHDT and CDR2 is YNNKEL (reference sequence). This CDR3 spans 13 amino acids. The V end was cut by 2 bases, the J end by 0 bases, with 4 bases between. CDR3 residues: CASSQHMNTEAFF. The CDR3 DNA reads TGTGCCAGCAGCCAACATATGAACACTGAAGCTTTCTTT.

V is TRBV7-6 and J is TRBJ2-7; the D is unclear. The CDR3 contains 13 residues. Germline V gives CDR1 SGHVS, CDR2 FNYEAQ. V was shortened by 5 bases and J by 2 bases, with 10 bases between the two germline ends. The CDR3 sequence: CASSGEGPYEQYV. The CDR3 coding sequence is TGTGCCAGCAGCGGTGAAGGACCCTACGAGCAGTACGTC.

This clonotype was counted only a few times. The V gene is TRBV4-3, the J gene TRBJ2-7, with 7 bases lining up with TRBD2. The trim removed 3 bases at V and 6 bases at J, leaving 5 bases unmatched. The CDR3 totals 13 residues. Germline V lookup: CDR1 LGHNA, CDR2 YSLEER. CDR3 sequence reads: CASSHPPGGEQYF. DNA for the CDR3: TGCGCCAGCAGCCATCCACCGGGGGGCGAGCAGTACTTC.

J is TRBJ1-4 and V is TRBV18; D gene uncertain. Germline V gene data show CDR1 as KGHSH and CDR2 as LQKENI. CDR3 size: 15 residues. Between the trimmed V and J ends, which lost 0 bases and 2 bases, there was a span of 7 bases. The CDR3 is CASSPPEATNEKLFF. In DNA, the CDR3 is TGTGCCAGCTCACCACCAGAGGCGACTAATGAAAAACTGTTTTTT.

This sequence joins TRBV11-2 and TRBJ2-7, with D perhaps being TRBD1 or TRBD2 (5 bases each). Germline V gene sequence: CDR1 SGHAT, CDR2 FQNNGV. CDR3 length equals 15 residues. V shed 1 base and J shed 6 bases, with 16 bases lying between them. The DNA for the CDR3 is TGTGCCAGCAGCTTAGGGGACGGGGACCACCTCGAGCAGTACTTC. Amino acid sequence: CASSLGDGDHLEQYF.

The gene calls are TRBV9 and TRBJ2-3; 9 positions match TRBD2. J lost 1 base, V lost 2 bases, and 5 bases had no gene match. The CDR3 length is 16 residues. CDR1 is SGDLS, CDR2 YYNGEE, per germline. DNA for the CDR3: TGTGCCAGCAGCGTGGGGCGGGGGGGACGCACAGATACGCAGTATTTT. Residues: CASSVGRGGRTDTQYF.

The gene calls are TRBV9 and TRBJ1-6; no definite D call. The CDR3 is made up of 13 amino acids. V lost 0 bases to trimming and J lost 10 bases, with 8 bases between them. CDR1 is SGDLS, CDR2 YYNGEE, per germline. The CDR3 bases are TGTGCCAGCAGCGTAGATTCGGGATCACCCCTCCACTTT. The encoded protein is CASSVDSGSPLHF.

The V call is TRBV13, the J call TRBJ2-3; D may be TRBD1 or TRBD2 (5 bases each). Germline CDR1 PRHDT, CDR2 FYEKMQ (reference sequence). The CDR3 sequence is 15 residues long. V was trimmed by 1 base and J by 4 bases, leaving 12 bases between them. CDR3 sequence reads: CASSLVPGTADTQYF. DNA for the CDR3: TGTGCCAGCAGCTTAGTGCCCGGGACGGCAGATACGCAGTATTTT.